This TCR beta chain was retrieved from a study of T-cell reconstitution after alpha-beta-depleted transplantation in children. The ends lost 5 bases at V and 11 bases at J; junction bases unmatched: 14. The germline gives CDR1 MDHEN, CDR2 SYDVKM. This CDR3 has 16 residues. Researchers prepared the TCRbeta library using unique molecular identifiers, the study reports. Via MiXCR, TCRdb re-called the PCR reads, giving one row per CDR3 protein. The sample records about 200,000 distinct CDR3 sequences, about 15% being singletons. The chain couples TRBV28 to TRBJ2-1, with 11 bases aligning to TRBD2. This TCR was sampled from a human donor who donated a stem cell graft to a child with acute lymphoblastic leukemia. Here the sequenced sample was PBMCs from the stem cell graft donor, taken from the stem cell graft. The chain's CDR3 is CASSPLGLAELPKQFF. In DNA form, the CDR3 reads TGTGCCAGCAGTCCCCTGGGACTAGCGGAACTACCCAAGCAGTTCTTC.